The clone carrying this T cell receptor (beta chain) showed up many times. Antigen unknown. The source of the sample is a study of CD8 T cells in ankylosing spondylitis. Findings and caveats of the study: According to the report, clones linked to the disease were significantly enriched in matched synovial fluid samples taken from ankylosing spondylitis patients. Clones linked to the disease showed a CD8+ phenotype. They occurred at relatively low frequencies in peripheral blood. What seemed typical of ankylosing spondylitis blood was a TCR beta motif built from eight highly homologous variants.

CDR3 length: 12 amino acids. V gave up 5 bases and J gave up 5 bases; unmatched junction bases: 4. Germline lookup yields CDR1 DFQATT and CDR2 SNEGSKA (reference sequence). The TCR beta libraries were generated through quantitative 5'-RACE incorporating molecular barcodes. MiXCR, applied by TCRdb to the 5' RACE reads, yields one record per CDR3 protein. The sample records around 890,000 distinct CDR3 sequences, roughly 12% being singletons. The clonotype comes from a male donor with ankylosing spondylitis. Source material: blood, either unsorted or a sorted T cell fraction (not recorded which). The chain links TRBV20-1 to TRBJ2-3; TRBD2 matches 7 bases. CDR3 protein: CSAPRGRDTQYF. The CDR3, as DNA: TGCAGTGCTCCGCGGGGGAGAGATACGCAGTATTTT.